Below are 7 T cell receptor beta chains sequenced from a single sample in a study of blood T cell repertoires in COVID-19. Sequencing was performed with immunoSEQ multiplex PCR; in TCRdb, only in-frame clones are kept and a portion is missing. Of 300,000 to 400,000 clones in the sample, about nine tenths were seen once. The specimen sequenced was peripheral blood. Receptor source: a woman in her twenties or thirties with COVID-19, enrolled during active disease.

The V gene is TRBV5-4, the J gene TRBJ1-1; D is unclear. The CDR3 is 13 residues long. V was shortened by 0 bases and J by 7 bases, with 10 bases between the two germline ends. The V gene's germline CDR1 is SGHNT and CDR2 YYREEE (reference sequence). The CDR3 region has the DNA TGTGCCAGCAGCTTGGCCGGGTCTTTTGAAGCTTTCTTT. Its translation: CASSLAGSFEAFF.

V usage is TRBV11-3 and J usage is TRBJ2-7; TRBD1 aligns across 9 bases. Germline CDR1 SGHNT, CDR2 YENEEA. V dropped 1 base and J dropped 4; count of bases not matched to a gene: 5. The CDR3 has 15 amino acids. This chain's CDR3 is CASSLVWDRAYEQYF. The CDR3 DNA follows: TGTGCCAGCAGCTTAGTGTGGGACAGGGCGTACGAGCAGTACTTC. The full variable domain, rest sourced from reference TRBV11-3 and TRBJ2-7, is EAGVVQSPRYKIIEKKQPVAFWCNPISGHNTLYWYLQNLGQGPELLIRYENEEAVDDSQLPKDRFSAERLKGVDSTLKIQPAELGDSAVYLCASSLVWDRAYEQYFGPGTRLTVT.

The chain carries TRBV6-6 and TRBJ1-1, with TRBD1 matching 9 bases. CDR3 length: 21 amino acids. With 6 bases clipped from V and 4 bases from J, the junction kept 27 bases outside the gene matches. Germline values: CDR1 MNHNY, CDR2 SVGAGI (reference sequence). The DNA for the CDR3 is TGTGCCAGCAGCTACGAAACCGGGACAGGGAGTTTCCGCCGACTCGGCACTGAAGCTTTCTTT. Its protein product is CASSYETGTGSFRRLGTEAFF.

The chain couples TRBV15 to TRBJ2-5, with a tentative D call TRBD2 (6 bases). The V gene's germline CDR1 is LNHNV and CDR2 YYDKDF (reference sequence). CDR3 length: 15 residues. Trimming left V 0 bases short and J 5 bases short, with 13 bases between. CDR3 sequence (DNA): TGTGCCACCAGCAGAGATCATGGGGGGACGGAGACCCAGTACTTC. Translation: CATSRDHGGTETQYF.

The chain uses TRBV27 and TRBJ1-2; no definite D call. Trimming shortened V by 9 bases and J by 3 bases, and 14 bases separated the two germline ends. The CDR3 sequence is 13 residues long. Looked up from germline, CDR1 is MNHEY and CDR2 is SMNVEV (reference sequence). As DNA, the CDR3 is TGTGCCAGGCTTAGGATGGGCGACTATGGCTACACCTTC. It translates to CARLRMGDYGYTF.

The V gene is TRBV28, the J gene TRBJ1-5; D not resolved. Trimming removed 5 bases from V and 5 bases from J, with 7 bases in between. The CDR3 length is 12 residues. The germline CDR1 and CDR2 sequences are MDHEN and SYDVKM. CDR3 amino acids: CASSTGDQPQHF. For the CDR3, the DNA is TGTGCCAGCAGTACCGGGGATCAGCCCCAGCATTTT. Using reference TRBV28 and TRBJ1-5 for the parts outside the CDR3, the full variable domain is DVKVTQSSRYLVKRTGEKVFLECVQDMDHENMFWYRQDPGLGLRLIYFSYDVKMKEKGDIPEGYSVSREKKERFSLILESASTNQTSMYLCASSTGDQPQHFGDGTRLSIL.

The table lists this clone with a count of one. The V and J genes are TRBV5-6 and TRBJ2-5; D unclear. Germline values: CDR1 SGHDT, CDR2 YYEEEE. The CDR3 consists of 12 residues. V lost 0 bases to trimming and J lost 5 bases, with 5 bases between them. The CDR3 reads CASSLVMETQYF. The DNA for the CDR3 is TGTGCCAGCAGCTTGGTCATGGAGACCCAGTACTTC.